Listed below are T cell receptor beta chains from one sample, sequenced in a study of control samples from healthy donors and cancer patients. Clones were read by immunoSEQ multiplex PCR, and TCRdb kept only the in-frame ones, dropping some. Of about 20,000 clones listed, 70% to 90% are singletons. The sequenced material came from PBMCs. The receptors were gathered from a woman in her 70s with colorectal cancer. The CDR3 runs from the conserved cysteine through the conserved F or W. Fields, in order: D gene, V gene, clone size, CDR3 length, J gene, CDR3 protein, CDR3 DNA. D genes are given only for firm matches. A row's size may be missing; if present it is once, few, many or a size class.

d_call: NA; v_call: TRBV5-5; clone_size: NA; cdr3_length: 15; j_call: TRBJ1-6; cdr3_aa: CASSLFAEGNSPLHF; cdr3_nt: TGTGCCAGCAGCTTGTTTGCGGAGGGGAATTCACCCCTCCACTTT
d_call: TRBD1; v_call: TRBV9; clone_size: NA; cdr3_length: 16; j_call: TRBJ1-6; cdr3_aa: CASSAWDREGRSPLHF; cdr3_nt: TGTGCCAGCAGCGCGTGGGACAGGGAAGGTCGATCACCCCTCCACTTT
d_call: NA; v_call: TRBV12-5; clone_size: NA; cdr3_length: 13; j_call: TRBJ2-4; cdr3_aa: CASGLSSLDIQYF; cdr3_nt: TGTGCTAGTGGTTTATCTAGTTTGGACATTCAGTACTTC
d_call: NA; v_call: TRBV7-9; clone_size: NA; cdr3_length: 13; j_call: TRBJ2-3; cdr3_aa: CASSFGQTDTQYF; cdr3_nt: TGTGCCAGCAGCTTTGGGCAGACAGATACGCAGTATTTT
d_call: TRBD1; v_call: TRBV10-3; clone_size: NA; cdr3_length: 14; j_call: TRBJ1-6; cdr3_aa: CASKRTGLTSPLHF; cdr3_nt: TGTGCCAGCAAGAGGACAGGGCTTACTTCACCCCTCCACTTT
d_call: NA; v_call: TRBV25-1; clone_size: NA; cdr3_length: 12; j_call: TRBJ1-1; cdr3_aa: CASSWGGSEAFF; cdr3_nt: TGTGCCAGCAGTTGGGGCGGGAGTGAAGCTTTCTTT
d_call: NA; v_call: TRBV7-9; clone_size: NA; cdr3_length: 12; j_call: TRBJ1-6; cdr3_aa: CASTGDNSPLHF; cdr3_nt: TGTGCCAGCACAGGGGATAATTCACCCCTCCACTTT
d_call: NA; v_call: TRBV3-1/TRBV3-2; clone_size: NA; cdr3_length: 14; j_call: TRBJ2-1; cdr3_aa: CASSGTLITHEQFF; cdr3_nt: TGTGCCAGCAGCGGGACTCTCATAACCCATGAGCAGTTCTTC
d_call: NA; v_call: TRBV27; clone_size: NA; cdr3_length: 13; j_call: TRBJ1-2; cdr3_aa: CASRNGVNYGYTF; cdr3_nt: TGTGCCAGTCGGAACGGGGTGAACTATGGCTACACCTTC
d_call: NA; v_call: TRBV19; clone_size: once; cdr3_length: 12; j_call: TRBJ1-2; cdr3_aa: CATQGANYGYTF; cdr3_nt: TGTGCCACCCAGGGAGCTAACTATGGCTACACCTTC
d_call: TRBD1; v_call: TRBV30; clone_size: NA; cdr3_length: 13; j_call: TRBJ1-5; cdr3_aa: CAGSTGQDQPQHF; cdr3_nt: TGTGCCGGGTCGACAGGGCAGGATCAGCCCCAGCATTTT
d_call: NA; v_call: TRBV5-1; clone_size: NA; cdr3_length: 17; j_call: TRBJ2-3; cdr3_aa: CASSLAASASSTDTQYF; cdr3_nt: TGCGCCAGCAGCTTGGCCGCTAGCGCCTCAAGCACAGATACGCAGTATTTT
d_call: TRBD2; v_call: TRBV27; clone_size: NA; cdr3_length: 17; j_call: TRBJ2-1; cdr3_aa: CASSPYVGLAGYNEQFF; cdr3_nt: TGTGCCAGCAGTCCCTACGTAGGACTAGCGGGGTACAATGAGCAGTTCTTC
d_call: TRBD2; v_call: TRBV5-1; clone_size: NA; cdr3_length: 16; j_call: TRBJ2-5; cdr3_aa: CASSSLGRGARETQYF; cdr3_nt: TGCGCCAGCAGCTCCCTGGGGCGGGGGGCGCGAGAGACCCAGTACTTC
d_call: TRBD1; v_call: TRBV12-3/TRBV12-4; clone_size: once; cdr3_length: 13; j_call: TRBJ2-7; cdr3_aa: CASRGTGYNEQYF; cdr3_nt: TGTGCCAGCAGGGGGACAGGGTACAACGAGCAGTACTTC
d_call: NA; v_call: TRBV27; clone_size: few; cdr3_length: 15; j_call: TRBJ1-3; cdr3_aa: CASSLAGAGGNTIYF; cdr3_nt: TGTGCCAGCAGTTTGGCAGGAGCGGGGGGAAACACCATATATTTT
d_call: TRBD2; v_call: TRBV13; clone_size: NA; cdr3_length: 20; j_call: TRBJ2-3; cdr3_aa: CASSLTGLREEESSTDTQYF; cdr3_nt: TGTGCCAGCAGCTTAACGGGGCTGCGGGAGGAGGAGTCTAGCACAGATACGCAGTATTTT
d_call: NA; v_call: TRBV11-3; clone_size: NA; cdr3_length: 15; j_call: TRBJ1-3; cdr3_aa: CGSSRREASGNTIYF; cdr3_nt: TGTGGCAGCTCCCGCAGGGAAGCCTCTGGAAACACCATATATTTT
d_call: TRBD1; v_call: TRBV7-2; clone_size: NA; cdr3_length: 18; j_call: TRBJ1-6; cdr3_aa: CASSLLGAGGAENSPLHF; cdr3_nt: TGTGCCAGCAGCTTATTGGGGGCAGGGGGCGCGGAGAATTCACCCCTCCACTTT
d_call: NA; v_call: TRBV12-3/TRBV12-4; clone_size: NA; cdr3_length: 12; j_call: TRBJ2-7; cdr3_aa: CASSFPGYEQYF; cdr3_nt: TGTGCCAGCAGTTTTCCGGGGTACGAGCAGTACTTC
d_call: NA; v_call: TRBV25-1; clone_size: NA; cdr3_length: 12; j_call: TRBJ2-3; cdr3_aa: CASSVYGDTQYF; cdr3_nt: TGTGCCAGCAGTGTCTATGGAGATACGCAGTATTTT
d_call: NA; v_call: TRBV5-1; clone_size: NA; cdr3_length: 15; j_call: TRBJ2-3; cdr3_aa: CASSFSWGSGDTQYF; cdr3_nt: TGCGCCAGCAGCTTTAGTTGGGGTTCAGGGGATACGCAGTATTTT
d_call: NA; v_call: TRBV30; clone_size: NA; cdr3_length: 14; j_call: TRBJ1-1; cdr3_aa: CAWSIPGPGTEAFF; cdr3_nt: TGTGCCTGGAGCATCCCGGGACCAGGGACTGAAGCTTTCTTT
d_call: NA; v_call: TRBV2; clone_size: NA; cdr3_length: 13; j_call: TRBJ2-5; cdr3_aa: CASSVPLKETQYF; cdr3_nt: TGTGCCAGCAGTGTGCCCTTAAAAGAGACCCAGTACTTC
d_call: TRBD2; v_call: TRBV7-8; clone_size: NA; cdr3_length: 15; j_call: TRBJ2-7; cdr3_aa: CASSSLAGGPVEQYF; cdr3_nt: TGTGCCAGCAGCTCCTTAGCGGGCGGGCCGGTCGAGCAGTACTTC
d_call: TRBD2; v_call: TRBV11-2; clone_size: NA; cdr3_length: 17; j_call: TRBJ2-5; cdr3_aa: CASSLEMSGGAGETQYF; cdr3_nt: TGTGCCAGCAGCTTAGAAATGAGCGGGGGGGCCGGAGAGACCCAGTACTTC
d_call: NA; v_call: TRBV18; clone_size: NA; cdr3_length: 14; j_call: TRBJ2-5; cdr3_aa: CASSGQQIQETQYF; cdr3_nt: TGTGCCAGCTCAGGACAACAGATCCAAGAGACCCAGTACTTC
d_call: TRBD2; v_call: TRBV7-9; clone_size: NA; cdr3_length: 15; j_call: TRBJ2-1; cdr3_aa: CASRSSGRFYNEQFF; cdr3_nt: TGTGCCAGCAGATCTAGCGGGAGATTCTACAATGAGCAGTTCTTC
d_call: TRBD2; v_call: TRBV4-1; clone_size: NA; cdr3_length: 16; j_call: TRBJ2-1; cdr3_aa: CASSPSGTSTINEQFF; cdr3_nt: TGCGCCAGCAGTCCCAGTGGGACTAGCACAATCAATGAGCAGTTCTTC
d_call: TRBD2; v_call: TRBV7-3; clone_size: NA; cdr3_length: 15; j_call: TRBJ2-3; cdr3_aa: CASSLSSGRGGTQYF; cdr3_nt: TGTGCCAGCAGCTTAAGTTCCGGGAGGGGGGGTACGCAGTATTTT
d_call: TRBD1; v_call: TRBV4-1; clone_size: NA; cdr3_length: 15; j_call: TRBJ2-2; cdr3_aa: CASNSGTGKFGELFF; cdr3_nt: TGCGCCAGCAACTCCGGGACAGGAAAATTCGGGGAGCTGTTTTTT
d_call: NA; v_call: TRBV6-6; clone_size: NA; cdr3_length: 12; j_call: TRBJ2-7; cdr3_aa: CASSQGRYEQYF; cdr3_nt: TGTGCCAGCAGCCAGGGCCGATACGAGCAGTACTTC
d_call: NA; v_call: TRBV4-3; clone_size: NA; cdr3_length: 13; j_call: TRBJ1-2; cdr3_aa: CASSQEVLGGYTF; cdr3_nt: TGCGCCAGCAGTCAAGAGGTGTTGGGGGGCTACACCTTC
d_call: NA; v_call: TRBV24-1; clone_size: NA; cdr3_length: 14; j_call: TRBJ2-5; cdr3_aa: CATSDPGFQETQYF; cdr3_nt: TGTGCCACCAGTGATCCGGGATTTCAAGAGACCCAGTACTTC
d_call: TRBD1; v_call: TRBV2; clone_size: NA; cdr3_length: 13; j_call: TRBJ1-2; cdr3_aa: CASSQTGSYGYTF; cdr3_nt: TGTGCCAGCAGTCAGACAGGGTCCTATGGCTACACCTTC
d_call: NA; v_call: TRBV7-9; clone_size: NA; cdr3_length: 14; j_call: TRBJ1-3; cdr3_aa: CASSPREAGNTIYF; cdr3_nt: TGTGCCAGCAGCCCCCGGGAGGCTGGAAACACTATATATTTT
d_call: TRBD1; v_call: TRBV11-3; clone_size: NA; cdr3_length: 17; j_call: TRBJ2-2; cdr3_aa: CASSPRTGFGNTGELFF; cdr3_nt: TGTGCCAGCAGCCCCCGGACAGGGTTTGGGAACACCGGGGAGCTGTTTTTT
d_call: TRBD1; v_call: TRBV18; clone_size: NA; cdr3_length: 13; j_call: TRBJ1-2; cdr3_aa: CASSPKGQGNNTF; cdr3_nt: TGTGCCAGCTCACCAAAGGGACAGGGGAATAACACCTTC
d_call: NA; v_call: TRBV30; clone_size: once; cdr3_length: 15; j_call: TRBJ2-3; cdr3_aa: CAWRDSGLSTDTQYF; cdr3_nt: TGTGCCTGGAGGGATAGCGGCCTTAGCACAGATACGCAGTATTTT
d_call: NA; v_call: TRBV20-1; clone_size: NA; cdr3_length: 15; j_call: TRBJ2-3; cdr3_aa: CSASRGGGIGDTQYF; cdr3_nt: TGCAGTGCTAGTCGAGGGGGGGGAATCGGTGATACGCAGTATTTT
d_call: TRBD1; v_call: TRBV5-1; clone_size: few; cdr3_length: 16; j_call: TRBJ1-1; cdr3_aa: CASSLGQGVISTEAFF; cdr3_nt: TGCGCCAGCAGCTTGGGACAGGGTGTAATAAGCACTGAAGCTTTCTTT
d_call: NA; v_call: TRBV2; clone_size: once; cdr3_length: 16; j_call: TRBJ2-2; cdr3_aa: CASSEGLLGSTGELFF; cdr3_nt: TGTGCCAGCAGTGAGGGACTCCTAGGGTCCACCGGGGAGCTGTTTTTT
d_call: TRBD1; v_call: TRBV7-9; clone_size: once; cdr3_length: 15; j_call: TRBJ2-3; cdr3_aa: CASSFRDRDPDTQYF; cdr3_nt: TGTGCCAGCAGCTTTCGGGACAGGGACCCAGATACGCAGTATTTT
d_call: NA; v_call: TRBV11-3; clone_size: few; cdr3_length: 14; j_call: TRBJ2-5; cdr3_aa: CASSGGGLRETQYF; cdr3_nt: TGTGCCAGCAGCGGGGGGGGCCTTAGAGAGACCCAGTACTTC
d_call: NA; v_call: TRBV4-3; clone_size: NA; cdr3_length: 13; j_call: TRBJ2-7; cdr3_aa: CASSPTQGYEQYF; cdr3_nt: TGCGCCAGCAGCCCCACACAAGGCTACGAGCAGTACTTC
d_call: NA; v_call: TRBV7-9; clone_size: NA; cdr3_length: 14; j_call: TRBJ1-2; cdr3_aa: CASRLSEGVYGYTF; cdr3_nt: TGTGCCAGCAGGTTGAGTGAGGGCGTCTATGGCTACACCTTC
d_call: TRBD1; v_call: TRBV3-1/TRBV3-2; clone_size: NA; cdr3_length: 14; j_call: TRBJ1-1; cdr3_aa: CASSYGQVSTEAFF; cdr3_nt: TGTGCCAGCAGCTACGGACAGGTTAGCACTGAAGCTTTCTTT
d_call: TRBD2; v_call: TRBV4-1; clone_size: NA; cdr3_length: 18; j_call: TRBJ2-7; cdr3_aa: CASSQEGVAGATTYEQYF; cdr3_nt: TGCGCCAGCAGCCAAGAAGGGGTAGCGGGAGCCACTACCTACGAGCAGTACTTC
d_call: TRBD1; v_call: TRBV10-3; clone_size: NA; cdr3_length: 14; j_call: TRBJ1-1; cdr3_aa: CAISESGQAQTAFF; cdr3_nt: TGTGCCATCAGTGAGTCAGGACAGGCCCAAACTGCTTTCTTT
d_call: TRBD2; v_call: TRBV13; clone_size: NA; cdr3_length: 15; j_call: TRBJ2-3; cdr3_aa: CASSLGAGVSDTQYF; cdr3_nt: TGTGCCAGCAGCTTAGGAGCGGGAGTTAGTGATACGCAGTATTTT
d_call: NA; v_call: TRBV6-2/TRBV6-3; clone_size: few; cdr3_length: 11; j_call: TRBJ1-5; cdr3_aa: CASSNDQPQHF; cdr3_nt: TGTGCCAGCAGTAATGACCAGCCCCAGCATTTT
d_call: NA; v_call: TRBV19; clone_size: NA; cdr3_length: 15; j_call: TRBJ2-1; cdr3_aa: CASTNDRTSYNEQFF; cdr3_nt: TGTGCCAGTACAAACGACAGGACTTCCTACAATGAGCAGTTCTTC
d_call: TRBD2; v_call: TRBV5-4; clone_size: NA; cdr3_length: 14; j_call: TRBJ2-3; cdr3_aa: CASAAAGGGDTQYF; cdr3_nt: TGTGCCAGCGCAGCAGCGGGGGGCGGGGATACGCAGTATTTT
d_call: TRBD2; v_call: TRBV6-6; clone_size: NA; cdr3_length: 17; j_call: TRBJ2-6; cdr3_aa: CASSPTSGRPGANVLTF; cdr3_nt: TGTGCCAGCAGTCCTACTAGCGGGAGACCTGGGGCCAACGTCCTGACTTTC
d_call: TRBD1; v_call: TRBV4-1; clone_size: few; cdr3_length: 19; j_call: TRBJ2-1; cdr3_aa: CASSPLRGFWERSYNEQFF; cdr3_nt: TGCGCCAGCAGCCCCCTCAGGGGGTTCTGGGAGCGGTCCTACAATGAGCAGTTCTTC
d_call: NA; v_call: TRBV5-1; clone_size: NA; cdr3_length: 13; j_call: TRBJ1-2; cdr3_aa: CASSLEAPYGYTF; cdr3_nt: TGCGCCAGCAGCTTGGAGGCCCCCTATGGCTACACCTTC
d_call: NA; v_call: TRBV2; clone_size: once; cdr3_length: 12; j_call: TRBJ2-6; cdr3_aa: CASSSGANVLTF; cdr3_nt: TGTGCCAGCAGCTCTGGGGCCAACGTCCTGACTTTC
d_call: NA; v_call: TRBV6-6; clone_size: once; cdr3_length: 14; j_call: TRBJ2-3; cdr3_aa: CASGGQGYTDTQYF; cdr3_nt: TGTGCCAGCGGAGGGCAGGGATACACAGATACGCAGTATTTT
d_call: TRBD1; v_call: TRBV4-2; clone_size: NA; cdr3_length: 21; j_call: TRBJ1-1; cdr3_aa: CASSPHPGQPTGLWMNTEAFF; cdr3_nt: TGTGCCAGCAGCCCCCATCCGGGACAGCCCACTGGCCTGTGGATGAACACTGAAGCTTTCTTT
d_call: TRBD1; v_call: TRBV5-1; clone_size: NA; cdr3_length: 15; j_call: TRBJ2-7; cdr3_aa: CASSTGQGIFYEQYF; cdr3_nt: TGCGCCAGCAGCACTGGACAGGGTATTTTTTACGAGCAGTACTTC